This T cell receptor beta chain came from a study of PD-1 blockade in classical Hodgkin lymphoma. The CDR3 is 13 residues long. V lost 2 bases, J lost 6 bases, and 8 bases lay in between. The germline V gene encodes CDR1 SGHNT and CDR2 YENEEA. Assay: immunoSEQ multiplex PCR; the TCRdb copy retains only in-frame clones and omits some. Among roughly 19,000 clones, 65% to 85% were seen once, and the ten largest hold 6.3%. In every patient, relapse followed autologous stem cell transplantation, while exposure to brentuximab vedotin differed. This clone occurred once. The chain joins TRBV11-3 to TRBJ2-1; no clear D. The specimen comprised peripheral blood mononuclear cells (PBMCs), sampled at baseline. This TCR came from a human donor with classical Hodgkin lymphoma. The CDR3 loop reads CASSLSVGNEQFF. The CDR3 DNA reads TGTGCCAGCAGCTTAAGCGTGGGCAATGAGCAGTTCTTC.